The table lists the clone carrying this TCR beta chain with a count of one. The antigen is not known. The entry originates in a study of T cell responses to AZD1222 COVID-19 vaccine. On the study more broadly: Second-dose schedules of about 4 or about 12 weeks were combined.

General study points: Among vaccine-associated CD4 TCRs, coverage spanned spike, with dominance at 160-218 and 743-854. Clonal diversity may have been underestimated in mostly white British donors. Only a handful of individuals given AZD1222 were seropositive at baseline.

TCRdb's table, derived via immunoSEQ multiplex PCR, lists solely in-frame clones and lacks some. The sample yields around 110,000 clones, roughly 88% seen once. Trimming at V came to 4 bases and at J to 4 bases, leaving 7 bases not matched to a gene. The CDR3 consists of 14 residues. Germline assignment: CDR1 SGHKS and CDR2 YYEKEE (reference sequence). V and J are TRBV5-5 and TRBJ1-2, with 7 positions matching TRBD1. The receptor comes from an adult in good health. Sequences were derived from peripheral blood, sampled on day 0 of AZD1222 vaccination. The CDR3 DNA follows: TGTGCCAGCAGCACCGGACAGGCAACCTATGGCTACACCTTC. As protein: CASSTGQATYGYTF.